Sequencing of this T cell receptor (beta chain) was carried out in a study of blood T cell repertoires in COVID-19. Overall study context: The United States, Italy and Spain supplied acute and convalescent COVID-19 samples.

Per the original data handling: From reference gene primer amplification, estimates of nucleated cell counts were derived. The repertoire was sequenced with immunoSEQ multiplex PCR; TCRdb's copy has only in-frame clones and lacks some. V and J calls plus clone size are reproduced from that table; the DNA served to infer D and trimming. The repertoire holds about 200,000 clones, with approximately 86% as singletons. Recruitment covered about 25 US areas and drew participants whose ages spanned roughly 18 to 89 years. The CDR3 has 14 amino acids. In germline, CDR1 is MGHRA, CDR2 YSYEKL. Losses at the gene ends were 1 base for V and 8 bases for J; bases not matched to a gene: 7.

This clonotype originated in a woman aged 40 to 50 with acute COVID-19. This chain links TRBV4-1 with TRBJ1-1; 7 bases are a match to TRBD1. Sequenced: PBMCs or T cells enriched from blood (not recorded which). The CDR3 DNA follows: TGCGCCAGCAGCCAAGTCGACAGGGCTGTGGAAGCTTTCTTT. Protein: CASSQVDRAVEAFF.